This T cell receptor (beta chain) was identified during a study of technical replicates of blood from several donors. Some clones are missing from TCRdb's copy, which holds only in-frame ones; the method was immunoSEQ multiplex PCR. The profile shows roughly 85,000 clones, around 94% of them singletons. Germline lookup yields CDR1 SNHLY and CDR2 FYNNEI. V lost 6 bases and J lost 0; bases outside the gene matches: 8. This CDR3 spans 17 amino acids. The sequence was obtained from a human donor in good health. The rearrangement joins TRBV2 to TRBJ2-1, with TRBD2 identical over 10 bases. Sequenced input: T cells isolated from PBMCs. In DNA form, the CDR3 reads TGTGCCAGCAGGGCCGTGAGCGGGGGGGCCTCCTACAATGAGCAGTTCTTC. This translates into CASRAVSGGASYNEQFF.